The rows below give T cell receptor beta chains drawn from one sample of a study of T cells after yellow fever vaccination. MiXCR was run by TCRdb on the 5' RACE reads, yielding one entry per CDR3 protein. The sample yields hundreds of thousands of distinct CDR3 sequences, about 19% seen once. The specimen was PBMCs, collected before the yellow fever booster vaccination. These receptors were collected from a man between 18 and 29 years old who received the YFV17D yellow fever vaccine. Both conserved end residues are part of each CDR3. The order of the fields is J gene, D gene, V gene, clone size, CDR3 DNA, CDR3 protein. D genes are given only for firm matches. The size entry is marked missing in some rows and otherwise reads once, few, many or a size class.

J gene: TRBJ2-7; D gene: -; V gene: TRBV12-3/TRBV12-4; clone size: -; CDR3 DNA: TGTGCCAGCAGCCCAAAGGAAAGCAACTACGAGCAGTACTTC; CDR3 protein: CASSPKESNYEQYF
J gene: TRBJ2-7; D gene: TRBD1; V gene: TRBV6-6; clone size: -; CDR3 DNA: TGTGCCAGCAGTTACGGATCCGACAGGGACGAGCAGTACTTC; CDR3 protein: CASSYGSDRDEQYF
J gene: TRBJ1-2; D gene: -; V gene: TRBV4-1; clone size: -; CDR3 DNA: TGCGCCAGCAGCGGGAACAGAGACTATGGCTACACCTTC; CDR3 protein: CASSGNRDYGYTF
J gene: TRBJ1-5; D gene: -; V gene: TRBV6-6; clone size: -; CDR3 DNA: TGTGCCAGCAGTGCCTTTGGTGGCAATCAGCCCCAGCATTTT; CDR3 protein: CASSAFGGNQPQHF
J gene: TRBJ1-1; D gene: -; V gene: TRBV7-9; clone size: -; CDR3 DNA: TGTGCCAGCAGCTCAGAACGGGACACAGAAGCTTTCTTT; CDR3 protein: CASSSERDTEAFF
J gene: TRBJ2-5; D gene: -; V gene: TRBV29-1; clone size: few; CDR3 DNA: TGCAGCGTTGTCAATCCGTGGGGGGCCCAAGAGACCCAGTACTTC; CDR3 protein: CSVVNPWGAQETQYF
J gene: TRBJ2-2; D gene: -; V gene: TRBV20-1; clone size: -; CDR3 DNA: TGCAGTGCGCCCGGTCGGGTCGGGGAGCTGTTTTTT; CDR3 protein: CSAPGRVGELFF
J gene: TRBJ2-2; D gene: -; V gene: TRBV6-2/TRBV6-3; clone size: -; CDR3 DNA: TGTGCCAGCAGAGACAGGCACCTAGCCGGGGAGCTGTTTTTT; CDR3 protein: CASRDRHLAGELFF
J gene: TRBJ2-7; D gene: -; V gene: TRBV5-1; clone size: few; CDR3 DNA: TGCGCCAGCAGCCCGGAGGGGGGACCAGGTATCTCCTACGAGCAGTACTTC; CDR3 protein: CASSPEGGPGISYEQYF
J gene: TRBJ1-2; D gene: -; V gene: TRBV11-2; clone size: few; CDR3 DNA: TGTGCCAGCAGCCCCGGTCCCGAGCTCGGCTACACCTTC; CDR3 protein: CASSPGPELGYTF
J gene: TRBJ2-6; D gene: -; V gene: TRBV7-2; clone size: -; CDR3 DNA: TGTGCCAGCAGCACGTTCCAGGGAACTGGGGCCAACGTCCTGACTTTC; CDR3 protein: CASSTFQGTGANVLTF
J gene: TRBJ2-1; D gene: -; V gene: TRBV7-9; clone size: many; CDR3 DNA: TGTGCCAGCAGCCCATCCTTTCTCGGGGCGAAATACAATGAGCAGTTCTTC; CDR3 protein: CASSPSFLGAKYNEQFF
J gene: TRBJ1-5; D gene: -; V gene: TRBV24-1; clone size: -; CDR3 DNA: TGTGCCACCAGTGATCGGACTTCGGGGGTGTATCAGCCCCAGCATTTT; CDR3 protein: CATSDRTSGVYQPQHF
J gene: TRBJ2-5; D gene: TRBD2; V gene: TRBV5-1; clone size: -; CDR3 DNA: TGCGCCAGCAGCCGCTCTAGCGGGCGCTCGCCGGAGACCCAGTACTTC; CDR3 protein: CASSRSSGRSPETQYF
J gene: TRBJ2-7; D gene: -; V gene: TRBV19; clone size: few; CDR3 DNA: TGTGCCAGTAGTATAGGCCAGGCGAGCTCCTACGAGCAGTACTTC; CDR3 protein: CASSIGQASSYEQYF
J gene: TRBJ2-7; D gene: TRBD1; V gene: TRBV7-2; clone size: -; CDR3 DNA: TGTGCCAGCACCGATGCGTTAGGGACAGCCTCCTACGAGCAGTACTTC; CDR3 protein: CASTDALGTASYEQYF
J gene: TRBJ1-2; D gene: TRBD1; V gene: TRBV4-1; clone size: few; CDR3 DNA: TGCGTCAGCAGCCAAGAACAGGGGGCGAACTATGGCTACACCTTC; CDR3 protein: CVSSQEQGANYGYTF
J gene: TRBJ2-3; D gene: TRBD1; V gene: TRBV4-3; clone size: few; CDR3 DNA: TGCGCCAGCAGCCTCGGAAGTTTCACGGGACAGGGATACACAGATACGCAGTATTTT; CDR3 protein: CASSLGSFTGQGYTDTQYF
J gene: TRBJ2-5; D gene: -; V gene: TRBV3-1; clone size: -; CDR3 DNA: TGTGCCAGCAGCCTCTTAGAGGGGACCCAGTACTTC; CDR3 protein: CASSLLEGTQYF
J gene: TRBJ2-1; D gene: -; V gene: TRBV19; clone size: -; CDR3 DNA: TGTGCCAGTAGTATAGTAGGGGAGCAGTTCTTC; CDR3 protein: CASSIVGEQFF
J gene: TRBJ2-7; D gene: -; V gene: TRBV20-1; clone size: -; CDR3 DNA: TGCAGTGCTTACACAGGAGGGGCCTACGAGCAGTACTTC; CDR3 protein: CSAYTGGAYEQYF
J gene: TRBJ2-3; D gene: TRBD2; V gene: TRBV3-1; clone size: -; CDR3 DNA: TGTGCCAGCAGCTTCCGCACTAGCGGCCGCACAGATACGCAGTATTTT; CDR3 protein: CASSFRTSGRTDTQYF
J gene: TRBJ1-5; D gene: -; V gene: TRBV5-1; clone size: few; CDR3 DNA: TGCGCCAGCAGCTTGGGCGCGGGTAGCAATCAGCCCCAGCATTTT; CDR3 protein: CASSLGAGSNQPQHF
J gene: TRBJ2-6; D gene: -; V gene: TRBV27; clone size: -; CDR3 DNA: TGTGCCAGCAGTCATCGACCGGTAGGGGCCAACGTCCTGACTTTC; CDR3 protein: CASSHRPVGANVLTF
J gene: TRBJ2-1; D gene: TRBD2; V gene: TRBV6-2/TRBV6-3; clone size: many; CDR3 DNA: TGTGCCAGCAGTTACTCTAGCGGGGGGAATGAGCAGTTCTTC; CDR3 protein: CASSYSSGGNEQFF
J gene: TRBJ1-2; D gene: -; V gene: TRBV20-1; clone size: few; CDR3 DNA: TGCAGTGCTAGCGCAGCCTCTAGCTATGGCTACACCTTC; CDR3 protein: CSASAASSYGYTF
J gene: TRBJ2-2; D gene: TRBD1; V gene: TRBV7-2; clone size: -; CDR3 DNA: TGTGCCAGCAGAAAGGACAGGTTAACCGGGGAGCTGTTTTTT; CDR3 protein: CASRKDRLTGELFF
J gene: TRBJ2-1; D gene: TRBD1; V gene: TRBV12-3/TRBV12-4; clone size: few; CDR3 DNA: TGTGCCAGCAGCCTATATTCTGGGACAGGTCTCCCCAATGAGCAGTTCTTC; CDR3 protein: CASSLYSGTGLPNEQFF
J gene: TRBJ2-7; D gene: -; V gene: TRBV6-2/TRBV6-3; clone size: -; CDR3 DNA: TGTGCCAGCAGTTCTTATGCCCGGGGTATCGACGAGCAGTACTTC; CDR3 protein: CASSSYARGIDEQYF
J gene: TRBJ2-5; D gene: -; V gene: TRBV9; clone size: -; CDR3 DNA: TGTGCCAGCAGCGTATCCCCAGAGGGTGAGACCCAGTACTTC; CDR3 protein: CASSVSPEGETQYF
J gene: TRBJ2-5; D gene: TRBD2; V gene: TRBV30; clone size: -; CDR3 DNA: TGTGCCTGGAGTGTGGGCGCGGGGGTAGGGGAGACCCAGTACTTC; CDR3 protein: CAWSVGAGVGETQYF
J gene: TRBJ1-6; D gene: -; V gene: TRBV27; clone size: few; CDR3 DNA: TGTGCCAGCAGTCAAGGGGGGACACCCCTCCACTTT; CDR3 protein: CASSQGGTPLHF
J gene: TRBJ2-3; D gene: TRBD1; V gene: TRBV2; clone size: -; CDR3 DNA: TGTGCCAGCAGCCAACAGGGGCCCCTCACAGATACGCAGTATTTT; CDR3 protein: CASSQQGPLTDTQYF
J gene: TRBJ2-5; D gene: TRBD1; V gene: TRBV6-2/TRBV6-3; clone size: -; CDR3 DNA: TGTGCCAGCAGCCCACTAGGGACAGACCAAGAGACCCAGTACTTC; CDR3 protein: CASSPLGTDQETQYF
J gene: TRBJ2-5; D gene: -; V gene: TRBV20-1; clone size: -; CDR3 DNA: TGCAGTGCTAGAGTGGTCGTGACGACCCAGTACTTC; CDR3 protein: CSARVVVTTQYF
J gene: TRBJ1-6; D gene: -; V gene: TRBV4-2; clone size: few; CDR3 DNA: TGTGCCAGCAGCCAAGATCGGGATTCACCCCTCCACTTT; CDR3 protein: CASSQDRDSPLHF
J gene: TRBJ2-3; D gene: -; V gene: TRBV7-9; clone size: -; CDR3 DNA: TGTGCCAGCAGCTTCCGGGGGAACACAGATACGCAGTATTTT; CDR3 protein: CASSFRGNTDTQYF
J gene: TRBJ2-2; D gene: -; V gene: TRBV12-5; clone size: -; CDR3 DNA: TGTGCTAGTGGTTTTTCCCCAGGGGAGGACACCGGGGAGCTGTTTTTT; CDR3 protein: CASGFSPGEDTGELFF
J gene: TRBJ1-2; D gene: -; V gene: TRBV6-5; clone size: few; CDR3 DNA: TGTGCCAGCAGTTACAGGGTCAGCAAGCTCTATGGCTACACCTTC; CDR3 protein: CASSYRVSKLYGYTF
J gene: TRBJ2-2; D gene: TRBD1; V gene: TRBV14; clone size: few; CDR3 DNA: TGTGCCAGCAGCCGAAGGGGGCCGAACACCGGGGAGCTGTTTTTT; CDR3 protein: CASSRRGPNTGELFF
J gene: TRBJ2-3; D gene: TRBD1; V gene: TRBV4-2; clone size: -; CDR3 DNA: TGTGCCAGCAGCCAAAACAGGGGGCAGGCAATCACAGATACGCAGTATTTT; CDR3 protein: CASSQNRGQAITDTQYF
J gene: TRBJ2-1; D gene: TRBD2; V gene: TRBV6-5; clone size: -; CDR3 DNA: TGTGCCAGCAGTTACTCGATCGCCGGGGGGGGCTCCTACAATGAGCAGTTCTTC; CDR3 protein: CASSYSIAGGGSYNEQFF
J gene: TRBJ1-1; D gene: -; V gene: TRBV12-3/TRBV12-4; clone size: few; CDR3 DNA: TGTGCCAGCAGTTTAGCGGCGAGTGCTCCTGAAGCTTTCTTT; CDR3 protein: CASSLAASAPEAFF
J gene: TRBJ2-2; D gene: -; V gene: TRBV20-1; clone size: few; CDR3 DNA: TGCAGTGCTCGCCGTCGCCCACTGCTAACCACCGGGGAGCTGTTTTTT; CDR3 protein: CSARRRPLLTTGELFF
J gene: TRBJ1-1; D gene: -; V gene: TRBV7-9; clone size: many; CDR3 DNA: TGTGCCAGCAGTTTTGGCACTGAAGCTTTCTTT; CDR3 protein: CASSFGTEAFF
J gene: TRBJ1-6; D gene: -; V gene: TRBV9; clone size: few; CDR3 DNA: TGTGCCAGCAGCCCCCCGGGTCGAGGTAATTCACCCCTCCACTTT; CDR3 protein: CASSPPGRGNSPLHF
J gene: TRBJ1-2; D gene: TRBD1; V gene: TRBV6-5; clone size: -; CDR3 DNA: TGTGCCAGCAGTTTCGCGGGGACAGGCCGCGGCTACACCTTC; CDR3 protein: CASSFAGTGRGYTF